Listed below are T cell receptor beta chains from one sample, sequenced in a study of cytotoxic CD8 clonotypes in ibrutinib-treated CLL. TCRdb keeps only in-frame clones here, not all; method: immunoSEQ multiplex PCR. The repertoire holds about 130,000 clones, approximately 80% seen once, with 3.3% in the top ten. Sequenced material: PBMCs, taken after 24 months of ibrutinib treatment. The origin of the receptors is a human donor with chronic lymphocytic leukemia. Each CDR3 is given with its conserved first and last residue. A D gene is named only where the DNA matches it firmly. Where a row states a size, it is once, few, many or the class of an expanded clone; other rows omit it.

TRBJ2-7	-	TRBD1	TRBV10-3	TGTGCCAGCAGTGACCGGGACAGGGTTGCCACCTACGAGCAGTACTTC	CASSDRDRVATYEQYF
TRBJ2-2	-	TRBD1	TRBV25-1	TGTGCCAGCAGTGCAGACAGGGGGAGGGCCGGGGAGCTGTTTTTT	CASSADRGRAGELFF
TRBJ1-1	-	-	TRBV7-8	TGTGCCAGCAGCTTAACGGGGTTTAACACTGAAGCTTTCTTT	CASSLTGFNTEAFF
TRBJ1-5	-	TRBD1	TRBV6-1	TGTGCCAGCAGTCTAGACAGGGTAGGCAATCAGCCCCAGCATTTT	CASSLDRVGNQPQHF
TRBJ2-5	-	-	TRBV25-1	TGTGCCAGCAGTGAATCGAACCAAGAGACCCAGTACTTC	CASSESNQETQYF
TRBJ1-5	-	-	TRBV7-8	TGTGCCAGCAGCCCGAACCCTTTTTACTCCGATAGTTATAGCAATCAGCCCCAGCATTTT	CASSPNPFYSDSYSNQPQHF
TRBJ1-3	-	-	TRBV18	TGTGCCAGCTCACGTGACAGCTCTGGAAACACCATATATTTT	CASSRDSSGNTIYF
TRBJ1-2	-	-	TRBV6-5	TGTGCCAGCAGTATACAAGCTAACTATGGCTACACCTTC	CASSIQANYGYTF
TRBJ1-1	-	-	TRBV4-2	TGTGCCAGCAGCCAAGATCCTGAGAACACTGAAGCTTTCTTT	CASSQDPENTEAFF
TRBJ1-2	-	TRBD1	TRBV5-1	TGCGCCAGCCGAAGGGACAGGGGGTATTATGGCTACACCTTC	CASRRDRGYYGYTF
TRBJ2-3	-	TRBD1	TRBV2	TGTGCCAGCAGTGAAGCAGGGGGCGGCACAGATACGCAGTATTTT	CASSEAGGGTDTQYF
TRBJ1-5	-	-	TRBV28	TGTGCCAGCAGGTACGAGGGAATAGGCAATCAGCCCCAGCATTTT	CASRYEGIGNQPQHF
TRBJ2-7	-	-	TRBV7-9	TGTGCCAGCAGCGAAACAGGAGGGACCTTCTCCTACGAGCAGTACTTC	CASSETGGTFSYEQYF
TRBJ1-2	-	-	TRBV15	TGTGCCACCAGCAGAGTTCTAGGGGGGAACAATGGCTACACCTTC	CATSRVLGGNNGYTF
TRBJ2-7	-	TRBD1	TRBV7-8	TGTGCCAGCAGCTCCTGGGGACAGGGAAACTACGAGCAGTACTTC	CASSSWGQGNYEQYF
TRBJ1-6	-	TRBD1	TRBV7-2	TGTGCCAGCAGCCTCTCCCCAGGGGGCAATTCACCCCTCCACTTT	CASSLSPGGNSPLHF
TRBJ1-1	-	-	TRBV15	TGTGCCACCAGCACCTGGGGGCAGGGCGCGGGGACTGAAGCTTTCTTT	CATSTWGQGAGTEAFF
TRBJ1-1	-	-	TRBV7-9	TGTGCCAGCAGCTTGCAGGGACCGAACACTGAAGCTTTCTTT	CASSLQGPNTEAFF
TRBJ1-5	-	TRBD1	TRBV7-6	TGTGCCAGCAGCTTAGTTAGCAGGGGGCTCAATCAGCCCCAGCATTTT	CASSLVSRGLNQPQHF
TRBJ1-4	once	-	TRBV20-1	TGCAGTGCTTTCGGGAATGAAAAACTGTTTTTT	CSAFGNEKLFF
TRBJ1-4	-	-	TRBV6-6	TGTGCCAGCAACAACGCACAGGGTCTGGATGAAAAACTGTTTTTT	CASNNAQGLDEKLFF
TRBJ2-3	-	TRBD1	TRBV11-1	TGTGCCAGCAGCTTGCTGGGACAGGGGCCAGATACGCAGTATTTT	CASSLLGQGPDTQYF
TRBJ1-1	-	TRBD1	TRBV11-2	TGTGCCAGCAGCTTAGGGACAGGGAGTATGAACACTGAAGCTTTCTTT	CASSLGTGSMNTEAFF
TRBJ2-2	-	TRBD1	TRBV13	TGTGCCAGCAGCCCGTACAGGGGAACGAACACCGGGGAGCTGTTTTTT	CASSPYRGTNTGELFF
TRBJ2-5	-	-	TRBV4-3	TGCGCCAGCAGCCCTCAGGGAACTGGGGAGACCCAGTACTTC	CASSPQGTGETQYF
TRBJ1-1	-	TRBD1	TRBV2	TGTGCCAGCAGTGAAGAGACAGGGGGTGAAGCTTTCTTT	CASSEETGGEAFF
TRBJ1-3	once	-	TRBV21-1	TGTGCCAGCAGCAAAGCGAGTCCCTCTGGAAACACCATATATTTT	CASSKASPSGNTIYF
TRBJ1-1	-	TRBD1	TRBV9	TGTGCCAGCAGTGCCCCTGGACAGGCTACCTCTGAAGCTTTCTTT	CASSAPGQATSEAFF
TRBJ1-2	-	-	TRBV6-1	TGTGCCAGCAGTGAAGCTTTGGGCGTCTATGGCTACACCTTC	CASSEALGVYGYTF
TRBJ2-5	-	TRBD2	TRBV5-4	TGTGCCAGCAGCTTGGGACTAGCCCAAGAGACCCAGTACTTC	CASSLGLAQETQYF
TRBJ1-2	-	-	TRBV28	TGTGCCAGCAGTGGCAGAGTCTATGGCTACACCTTC	CASSGRVYGYTF
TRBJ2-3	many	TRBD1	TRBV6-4	TGTGCCAGCAGTGACCTAGGACAGGGTACGCAGTATTTT	CASSDLGQGTQYF
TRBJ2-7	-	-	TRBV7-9	TGTGCCAGCAGCTTAGCTCTTCAGGCCACGGGGGTTTCCTACGAGCAGTACTTC	CASSLALQATGVSYEQYF
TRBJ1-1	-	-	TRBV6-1	TGTGCCAGCATCCCACCGCGACGGTCCAACACTGAAGCTTTCTTT	CASIPPRRSNTEAFF
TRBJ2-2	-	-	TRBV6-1	TGTGCCAGCAGTCCCCACACCGGGGAGCTGTTTTTT	CASSPHTGELFF
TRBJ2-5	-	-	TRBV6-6	TGTGCCAGCAGTCAAAGACCTGAGACCCAGTACTTC	CASSQRPETQYF
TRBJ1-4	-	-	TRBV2	TGTGCCAGCAGGGAGGGAGACAGGACCAGAGAAAAACTGTTTTTT	CASREGDRTREKLFF
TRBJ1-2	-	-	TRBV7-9	TGTGCCAGCAGCTCCGGCTATGGCTACACCTTC	CASSSGYGYTF
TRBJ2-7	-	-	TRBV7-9	TGTGCCAGCAGCCAACAGGCGGTCTACGAGCAGTACTTC	CASSQQAVYEQYF
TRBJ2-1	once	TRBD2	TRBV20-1	TGCGGGCTAGCGGATTACAATGAGCAGTTCTTC	CGLADYNEQFF
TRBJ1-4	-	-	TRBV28	TGTGCCAGCAGTTTAGTATCGGGTGGTGGAGAAAAACTGTTTTTT	CASSLVSGGGEKLFF
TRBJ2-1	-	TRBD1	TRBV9	TGTGCCAGCAGCGTAGTGGGACAGGGGGTTTCGAGTGAGCAGTTCTTC	CASSVVGQGVSSEQFF
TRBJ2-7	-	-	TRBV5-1	TGCGCCAGCAGCTTGGGCGGAGGCCTGGGGTCCTACGAGCAGTACTTC	CASSLGGGLGSYEQYF
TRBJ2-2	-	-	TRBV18	TGTGCCAGCTCACCACAAGGGGTTTCCGGGGAGCTGTTTTTT	CASSPQGVSGELFF
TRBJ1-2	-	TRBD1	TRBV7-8	TGTGCCAGCAGCTTAGCTGGACAGGGAAGATGGGGCTACACCTTC	CASSLAGQGRWGYTF
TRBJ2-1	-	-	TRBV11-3	TGTGCCAGCAGCTTAGTATCCAACAATGAGCAGTTCTTC	CASSLVSNNEQFF
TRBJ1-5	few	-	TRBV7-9	TGTGCCAGCAGCTTAGCGGGTAGCAATCAGCCCCAGCATTTT	CASSLAGSNQPQHF
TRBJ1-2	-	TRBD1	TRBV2	TGTGCCAGCAGTCAGGACAGGGGGCGGGATGGCTACACCTTC	CASSQDRGRDGYTF
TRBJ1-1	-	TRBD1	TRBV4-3	TGCGCCAGCAGCCAAGAGGACAGGGATGGCACTGAAGCTTTCTTT	CASSQEDRDGTEAFF
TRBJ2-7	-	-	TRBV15	TGTGCCACCAGCAGAGCACGGACCGGGCACGAGCAGTACTTC	CATSRARTGHEQYF
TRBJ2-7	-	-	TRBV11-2	TGTGCCAGCAGCTTAGATAGGCCTAGCAGCCACGAGCAGTACTTC	CASSLDRPSSHEQYF
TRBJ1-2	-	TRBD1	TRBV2	TGTGCCAGCAGTGACCCCCCGGGCAGGGGGAAAGCTGGCTACACCTTC	CASSDPPGRGKAGYTF
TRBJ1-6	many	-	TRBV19	TGTGCCAGTAGTATGCGCCTCATGCGAGGGATGGGGAATTCACCCCTCCACTTT	CASSMRLMRGMGNSPLHF
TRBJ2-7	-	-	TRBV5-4	TGTGCCAGCAGCCCCCGACAGGCCTCCTACGAGCAGTACTTC	CASSPRQASYEQYF
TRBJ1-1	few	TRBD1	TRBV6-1	TGTGCCACCTCTCGGACAGGGATGAACACTGAAGCTTTCTTT	CATSRTGMNTEAFF
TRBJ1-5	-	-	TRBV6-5	TGTGCCAGCAGCCGGGGGACCAGCAATCAGCCCCAGCATTTT	CASSRGTSNQPQHF
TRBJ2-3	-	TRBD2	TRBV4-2	TGTGCCAGCAGCCAAGGGGCGACTAGCGGGGAAGATACGCAGTATTTT	CASSQGATSGEDTQYF
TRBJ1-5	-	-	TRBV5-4	TGTGCCAGCACCCGTCGGGGTAGCAATCAGCCCCAGCATTTT	CASTRRGSNQPQHF
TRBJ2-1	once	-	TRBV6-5	TGTGCCAGCAGTTACTCATGGGAAACCTACAATGAGCAGTTCTTC	CASSYSWETYNEQFF